A selection of T cell receptor beta chains follows, all from one sample in a study of T cell responses to AZD1222 COVID-19 vaccine. TCRdb keeps only in-frame clones here, not all; method: immunoSEQ multiplex PCR. The sample yields some 150,000 clones, about 91% seen once. Sequencing used peripheral blood, obtained on day 0 of AZD1222 vaccination. These receptors were collected from an adult in good health. CDR3s include the opening cysteine and the closing phenylalanine or tryptophan. Fields, in order: clone size, D gene, J gene, V gene, CDR3 protein, CDR3 DNA. D genes are given only for firm matches. Part of the rows lack a size; the others show once, few, many or a class for expanded clones.

abundance: few
d_gene: TRBD2
j_gene: TRBJ2-7
v_gene: TRBV2
CDR3aa: CASRPYASGGREEQYF
CDR3nt: TGTGCCAGCAGGCCCTATGCGAGCGGGGGGCGGGAAGAGCAGTACTTC

abundance: NA
d_gene: NA
j_gene: TRBJ1-1
v_gene: TRBV19
CDR3aa: CASKRTSGAAENTEAFF
CDR3nt: TGTGCCAGTAAACGGACCTCAGGGGCTGCGGAGAACACTGAAGCTTTCTTT

abundance: NA
d_gene: NA
j_gene: TRBJ2-7
v_gene: TRBV6-5
CDR3aa: CASSLRREQYF
CDR3nt: TGTGCCAGCTCTCTACGGCGCGAGCAGTACTTC

abundance: NA
d_gene: TRBD1
j_gene: TRBJ1-2
v_gene: TRBV6-5
CDR3aa: CASSLFRGRGYTF
CDR3nt: TGTGCCAGCAGTTTATTCAGGGGGCGTGGCTACACCTTC

abundance: NA
d_gene: NA
j_gene: TRBJ1-2
v_gene: TRBV29-1
CDR3aa: CSAPEGGTYGYTF
CDR3nt: TGCAGCGCCCCAGAGGGGGGGACCTATGGCTACACCTTC

abundance: once
d_gene: NA
j_gene: TRBJ1-2
v_gene: TRBV11-2
CDR3aa: CASSPSGEGGDGYTF
CDR3nt: TGTGCCAGCTCCCCCAGCGGGGAGGGAGGAGATGGCTACACCTTC

abundance: NA
d_gene: TRBD1
j_gene: TRBJ1-2
v_gene: TRBV5-4
CDR3aa: CASSPSRTGLYGYTF
CDR3nt: TGTGCCAGCAGCCCTAGCCGGACAGGGCTCTATGGCTACACCTTC

abundance: NA
d_gene: TRBD1
j_gene: TRBJ2-5
v_gene: TRBV4-1
CDR3aa: CASSLRDSRQETQYF
CDR3nt: TGCGCCAGCAGCCTCCGGGACAGCCGTCAAGAGACCCAGTACTTC

abundance: NA
d_gene: NA
j_gene: TRBJ1-4
v_gene: TRBV7-9
CDR3aa: CASSPQSSTNEKLFF
CDR3nt: TGTGCCAGCAGCCCACAGAGCTCAACTAATGAAAAACTGTTTTTT

abundance: NA
d_gene: NA
j_gene: TRBJ1-2
v_gene: TRBV7-9
CDR3aa: CASSSDLRDGYTF
CDR3nt: TGTGCCAGCAGCTCAGACCTCAGGGACGGCTACACCTTC

abundance: NA
d_gene: NA
j_gene: TRBJ1-1
v_gene: TRBV28
CDR3aa: CASSFGQGITEAFF
CDR3nt: TGTGCCAGCAGTTTTGGGCAGGGGATCACTGAAGCTTTCTTT

abundance: NA
d_gene: TRBD1
j_gene: TRBJ2-2
v_gene: TRBV6-5
CDR3aa: CASRDRGESGELFF
CDR3nt: TGTGCCAGCAGGGACAGGGGAGAATCCGGGGAGCTGTTTTTT

abundance: NA
d_gene: NA
j_gene: TRBJ2-2
v_gene: TRBV21-1
CDR3aa: CASSKLGISGYGLFF
CDR3nt: TGTGCCAGCAGCAAATTAGGAATTTCGGGTTACGGGCTGTTTTTT

abundance: NA
d_gene: NA
j_gene: TRBJ1-2
v_gene: TRBV12-3/TRBV12-4
CDR3aa: CASSLQGVYGYTF
CDR3nt: TGTGCCAGCAGTTTACAGGGAGTCTATGGCTACACCTTC

abundance: NA
d_gene: NA
j_gene: TRBJ1-2
v_gene: TRBV10-3
CDR3aa: CAISGGVAAVNYGYTF
CDR3nt: TGTGCCATCAGTGGTGGGGTTGCAGCCGTAAACTATGGCTACACCTTC

abundance: once
d_gene: NA
j_gene: TRBJ1-3
v_gene: TRBV5-1
CDR3aa: CASSSQNSGNTIYF
CDR3nt: TGCGCCAGCAGCTCTCAGAACTCTGGAAACACCATATATTTT

abundance: once
d_gene: TRBD1
j_gene: TRBJ2-5
v_gene: TRBV5-4
CDR3aa: CASRDRDSGQETQYF
CDR3nt: TGTGCCAGCAGGGACCGGGACAGCGGACAAGAGACCCAGTACTTC

abundance: NA
d_gene: NA
j_gene: TRBJ1-2
v_gene: TRBV19
CDR3aa: CASSPLTETLNYGYTF
CDR3nt: TGTGCCAGTAGTCCCTTGACAGAGACGCTGAACTATGGCTACACCTTC

abundance: once
d_gene: NA
j_gene: TRBJ2-1
v_gene: TRBV18
CDR3aa: CASSTPRTLAFEQFF
CDR3nt: TGTGCCAGCTCAACACCTCGTACGCTAGCTTTTGAGCAGTTCTTC

abundance: NA
d_gene: NA
j_gene: TRBJ2-3
v_gene: TRBV12-3/TRBV12-4
CDR3aa: CASGTPSTDTQYF
CDR3nt: TGTGCCAGCGGGACACCTAGCACAGATACGCAGTATTTT

abundance: NA
d_gene: TRBD1
j_gene: TRBJ2-3
v_gene: TRBV24-1
CDR3aa: CATSADRGPDTQYF
CDR3nt: TGTGCCACCAGCGCCGACAGGGGCCCAGATACGCAGTATTTT

abundance: NA
d_gene: TRBD1
j_gene: TRBJ1-2
v_gene: TRBV7-9
CDR3aa: CASSSGRDRAYGYTF
CDR3nt: TGTGCCAGCAGCTCAGGCCGGGACAGGGCCTATGGCTACACCTTC

abundance: few
d_gene: NA
j_gene: TRBJ1-5
v_gene: TRBV27
CDR3aa: CASTASGPGQPQHF
CDR3nt: TGTGCCAGCACCGCTTCGGGACCGGGTCAGCCCCAGCATTTT

abundance: NA
d_gene: TRBD1
j_gene: TRBJ2-7
v_gene: TRBV5-1
CDR3aa: CASSFGTGGSYEQYF
CDR3nt: TGCGCCAGCAGCTTCGGGACAGGGGGCTCCTACGAGCAGTACTTC

abundance: once
d_gene: NA
j_gene: TRBJ2-2
v_gene: TRBV2
CDR3aa: CASTLGRGNTGELFF
CDR3nt: TGTGCCAGCACCCTAGGACGGGGGAACACCGGGGAGCTGTTTTTT

abundance: NA
d_gene: NA
j_gene: TRBJ1-2
v_gene: TRBV11-2
CDR3aa: CASSFFGVSGGYTF
CDR3nt: TGTGCCAGCAGCTTCTTCGGTGTGTCTGGTGGCTACACCTTC

abundance: NA
d_gene: NA
j_gene: TRBJ1-3
v_gene: TRBV3-1/TRBV3-2
CDR3aa: CASSRPRRESSGNTIYF
CDR3nt: TGTGCCAGCAGCCGTCCCCGGAGGGAATCCTCTGGAAACACCATATATTTT

abundance: NA
d_gene: NA
j_gene: TRBJ1-4
v_gene: TRBV9
CDR3aa: CASTQGTTNEKLFF
CDR3nt: TGTGCCAGCACCCAAGGGACAACTAATGAAAAACTGTTTTTT

abundance: NA
d_gene: NA
j_gene: TRBJ1-6
v_gene: TRBV7-3
CDR3aa: CASSFAEGSPLHF
CDR3nt: TGTGCCAGCAGCTTTGCAGAGGGTTCACCCCTCCACTTT

abundance: NA
d_gene: NA
j_gene: TRBJ1-1
v_gene: TRBV5-1
CDR3aa: CASSFQEAFF
CDR3nt: TGCGCCAGCAGCTTCCAGGAGGCTTTCTTT

abundance: NA
d_gene: TRBD1
j_gene: TRBJ2-1
v_gene: TRBV19
CDR3aa: CASSPPPGQGARNEQFF
CDR3nt: TGTGCCAGTAGTCCTCCCCCTGGACAGGGGGCCCGCAATGAGCAGTTCTTC

abundance: NA
d_gene: TRBD2
j_gene: TRBJ2-5
v_gene: TRBV7-3
CDR3aa: CASSLTGLAVETQYF
CDR3nt: TGTGCCAGCAGCTTAACGGGACTAGCGGTGGAGACCCAGTACTTC

abundance: few
d_gene: TRBD1
j_gene: TRBJ1-2
v_gene: TRBV10-3
CDR3aa: CAISEPTGQGAYGYTF
CDR3nt: TGTGCCATCAGTGAGCCTACGGGACAGGGGGCCTATGGCTACACCTTC

abundance: NA
d_gene: NA
j_gene: TRBJ1-2
v_gene: TRBV27
CDR3aa: CASSFWRAGSHGYTF
CDR3nt: TGTGCCAGCAGTTTTTGGAGGGCAGGGTCACATGGCTACACCTTC

abundance: NA
d_gene: NA
j_gene: TRBJ1-6
v_gene: TRBV19
CDR3aa: CASSHIGPGTSYSPLHF
CDR3nt: TGTGCCAGTAGTCACATTGGGCCCGGGACAAGCTATTCACCCCTCCACTTT

abundance: NA
d_gene: NA
j_gene: TRBJ1-1
v_gene: TRBV6-5
CDR3aa: CASNPIQRQNTEAFF
CDR3nt: TGTGCCAGCAACCCAATACAGCGGCAGAACACTGAAGCTTTCTTT

abundance: NA
d_gene: NA
j_gene: TRBJ1-3
v_gene: TRBV19
CDR3aa: CASSMTRSGNTIYF
CDR3nt: TGTGCCAGTAGTATGACTCGCTCTGGAAACACCATATATTTT

abundance: NA
d_gene: NA
j_gene: TRBJ2-7
v_gene: TRBV3-1/TRBV3-2
CDR3aa: CASSQGGSPYEQYF
CDR3nt: TGTGCCAGCAGCCAAGGGGGATCCCCCTACGAGCAGTACTTC

abundance: once
d_gene: NA
j_gene: TRBJ1-3
v_gene: TRBV27
CDR3aa: CASTSSGAGNTIYF
CDR3nt: TGTGCCAGCACATCCTCGGGAGCCGGAAACACCATATATTTT

abundance: NA
d_gene: NA
j_gene: TRBJ1-2
v_gene: TRBV29-1
CDR3aa: CSGGGDYGYTF
CDR3nt: TGCAGTGGTGGGGGGGACTATGGCTACACCTTC

abundance: NA
d_gene: NA
j_gene: TRBJ1-6
v_gene: TRBV5-1
CDR3aa: CASSPKTGTEDSPLHF
CDR3nt: TGCGCCAGCAGCCCAAAAACCGGGACGGAAGATTCACCCCTCCACTTT

abundance: NA
d_gene: TRBD1
j_gene: TRBJ1-1
v_gene: TRBV4-3
CDR3aa: CASSQEEGATEAFF
CDR3nt: TGCGCCAGCAGCCAAGAGGAGGGGGCCACTGAAGCTTTCTTT

abundance: NA
d_gene: NA
j_gene: TRBJ1-1
v_gene: TRBV21-1
CDR3aa: CASRPPRGGAFF
CDR3nt: TGTGCCAGCAGACCCCCCAGGGGGGGAGCTTTCTTT

abundance: NA
d_gene: TRBD2
j_gene: TRBJ2-5
v_gene: TRBV7-3
CDR3aa: CASSPQRGGQETQYF
CDR3nt: TGTGCCAGCAGCCCCCAGCGGGGGGGCCAAGAGACCCAGTACTTC

abundance: NA
d_gene: TRBD1
j_gene: TRBJ2-1
v_gene: TRBV9
CDR3aa: CASSVGDRGYSEQFF
CDR3nt: TGTGCCAGCAGCGTAGGGGACAGGGGATATAGTGAGCAGTTCTTC

abundance: NA
d_gene: NA
j_gene: TRBJ1-1
v_gene: TRBV3-1/TRBV3-2
CDR3aa: CASSQERGTKAFF
CDR3nt: TGTGCCAGCAGCCAGGAGAGGGGGACAAAAGCTTTCTTT